The present T cell receptor beta chain was sequenced within a study of T-cell memory formation after mild COVID-19. The authors produced TCR alpha and TCR beta cDNA libraries with sample barcodes and UMIs by 5'RACE using constant-segment primers. MiXCR, run by TCRdb on the 5' RACE reads, gives a single entry per CDR3 protein. Of 550,000 to 700,000 distinct CDR3 sequences in the sample, under 20% were seen once. This clonotype was counted a few times. The antigen remains undetermined. Regarding the study as a whole: Mostly located in CM and EM were contracting CD4+ clones, with contracting CD8+ clones located in EMRA. Whether day 37 second-wave clones are SARS-CoV-2-specific was not confirmed. Clones that got smaller from day 15 to 85 had even CD4/CD8, while clones growing later tipped toward CD4+.

V shed 6 bases and J 5 bases; nucleotides not matched to a gene: 8. CDR3 size: 14 residues. Germline V gene sequence: CDR1 MNHEY, CDR2 SVGEGT. The sequencing input was PBMCs or a T cell subset sorted from them (not recorded which). This receptor was identified in an adult woman who had mild COVID-19 (a few samples of this study predate the infection). Cell type and time point are not known. The rearrangement uses TRBV6-2 or TRBV6-3 and TRBJ1-1; 8 positions match TRBD1. The CDR3 DNA follows: TGTGCCAGCAGACGGGGCAGGGGGCGAACTGAAGCTTTCTTT. This codes for CASRRGRGRTEAFF.